This passage covers 21 T cell receptor beta chains from one sample sequenced in a study of early T cells in non-severe SARS-CoV-2 infection. TCRdb analysed the 5' RACE reads with MiXCR anew, one entry per CDR3 protein. This repertoire shows 60,000 to 75,000 distinct CDR3 sequences, 12% found once; its top ten account for roughly 7%. Material for sequencing was whole blood. These receptors came from an adult who was a healthcare worker with PCR-confirmed SARS-CoV-2 infection or an uninfected control (not recorded which).

The chain is built from TRBV10-1 and TRBJ2-3; 8 bases fit TRBD2. CDR1 is WNHNN, CDR2 SYGVQD, per germline (reference sequence). The CDR3 extends over 17 amino acids. Trimming removed 6 bases from V and 2 bases from J; junction bases left unmatched: 13. This chain's CDR3 is CASRPSFGGGPTDTQYF. The CDR3 nucleotides read TGCGCCAGCAGGCCCTCCTTCGGGGGGGGCCCCACAGATACGCAGTATTTT.

The rearrangement uses TRBV6-5 and TRBJ2-7; TRBD2 matches 8 bases. CDR1 and CDR2 (germline): MNHEY, SVGAGI. Trimming cost V 4 bases and J 3 bases; bases outside gene matches: 14. The CDR3 covers 17 residues. The DNA for the CDR3 is TGTGCCAGCAGTTCCATCGGGACTAGTGGGAGGGACTACGAGCAGTACTTC. This codes for CASSSIGTSGRDYEQYF.

This clonotype occurred many times. V and J are TRBV5-4 and TRBJ2-3; 7 bases map to TRBD2. V lost 3 bases to trimming and J lost 0 bases; unmatched junction nucleotides: 7. CDR1 and CDR2 from the germline V gene are SGHNT and YYREEE (reference sequence). The CDR3 covers 16 residues. Here the CDR3 reads CASSSGGTTSTDTQYF. The CDR3 region has the DNA TGTGCCAGCAGCTCCGGGGGGACCACTAGCACAGATACGCAGTATTTT.

At least ten counts were recorded for this clonotype. This chain links TRBV11-2 with TRBJ1-1; no clear D gene. The CDR3 loop spans 13 amino acids. Germline CDR1 SGHAT, CDR2 FQNNGV. Trimming pared 4 bases from V and 4 bases from J, leaving 10 bases between. The CDR3 here is CASSSQRGTEAFF. In nucleotides, the CDR3 is TGTGCCAGCAGCTCCCAACGGGGCACTGAAGCTTTCTTT.

The sample holds a few counts of this clonotype. V is TRBV5-1 and J is TRBJ2-7; D might be TRBD1 (5 bases). The V and J ends lost 4 bases and 2 bases respectively, with 13 bases between them. This CDR3 comprises 14 residues. Germline CDR1 and CDR2: SGHRS and YFSETQ. In DNA, the CDR3 is TGCGCCAGCAGCGAACAAACAGGAACCTACGAGCAGTACTTC. Its translation: CASSEQTGTYEQYF.

This clonotype was detected many times. The CDR3 DNA reads as TGTGCCAGCAGATGGGACAGTGGCTACACCTTC. Translating gives CASRWDSGYTF. This chain connects TRBV28 to TRBJ1-2, with 7 bases lining up with TRBD1. This CDR3 comprises 11 residues. With 6 bases clipped from V and 7 bases from J, the junction kept 2 bases outside the gene matches. CDR1 is MDHEN, CDR2 SYDVKM, per germline.

In this sample, this clonotype turned up many times. The V gene is TRBV5-1, the J gene TRBJ1-6; TRBD1 might be the D (5 bases). Germline V lookup: CDR1 SGHRS, CDR2 YFSETQ. V lost 1 base to trimming and J lost 3 bases, with 8 bases between them. The CDR3 is 15 residues long. CDR3 bases: TGCGCCAGCAGCTTGTCAGGGAACTATAATTCACCCCTCCACTTT. Protein sequence: CASSLSGNYNSPLHF.

This clonotype came up many times. This rearrangement joins TRBV29-1 to TRBJ1-2; 8 bases are a match to TRBD1. This CDR3 contains 9 residues. The V gene's germline CDR1 is SQVTM and CDR2 ANQGSEA. The V gene end was trimmed by 2 bases and the J gene end by 13 bases; junction bases not matched to a gene: 0. The CDR3 DNA sequence: TGCAGCGTTGAACAGGGGGCCACCTTC. Translating it yields CSVEQGATF.

The chain couples TRBV5-1 to TRBJ1-5; D uncertain. This CDR3 spans 14 amino acids. V shed 4 bases and J shed 3 bases, with 11 bases lying between them. Germline CDR1 SGHRS, CDR2 YFSETQ. The CDR3 sequence: CASSPGGFNQPQHF. The DNA of the CDR3 is TGCGCCAGCAGCCCGGGTGGTTTCAATCAGCCCCAGCATTTT.

This chain uses TRBV24-1 with TRBJ2-2; D may be TRBD1 or TRBD2 (5 bases each). CDR1 is KGHDR and CDR2 is SFDVKD in the germline V gene. V lost 3 bases and J 4 bases, leaving 14 bases between the germline ends. The CDR3 has 16 amino acids. CDR3 protein: CATSDPGPPATGELFF. As DNA, the CDR3 is TGTGCCACCAGTGATCCGGGACCCCCGGCCACCGGGGAGCTGTTTTTT.

This clonotype was seen repeatedly, ten times or more. The V gene is TRBV19, the J gene TRBJ1-2; TRBD1 matches 8 bases. CDR1 is LNHDA and CDR2 is SQIVND in the germline V gene (reference sequence). V was clipped by 7 bases and J by 7 bases; unmatched bases: 5. The CDR3 has 12 amino acids. The CDR3 sequence: CASKRRGLGYTF. The CDR3 coding sequence is TGTGCCAGTAAACGCAGGGGGCTTGGCTACACCTTC.

This clonotype was found a few times. The chain recombines TRBV6-2 or TRBV6-3 with TRBJ2-5; 8 bases map to TRBD2. J gave up 6 bases and V 7 bases, and 13 bases lay outside the gene matches. The CDR3 consists of 15 residues. CDR1 is MNHEY, CDR2 SVGEGT, per germline. The CDR3 protein is CASKDLSGTSQTQYF. CDR3 DNA sequence: TGTGCCAGCAAGGACCTTAGCGGGACATCTCAGACCCAGTACTTC.

This clonotype was detected many times. The rearrangement uses TRBV6-5 and TRBJ2-2; perhaps D is TRBD1 or TRBD2 (5 bases each). V was shortened by 2 bases and J by 6 bases, with 7 bases between the two germline ends. This CDR3 is built from 13 residues. Per the germline V gene, CDR1 is MNHEY and CDR2 is SVGAGI. In DNA, the CDR3 is TGTGCCAGCAGTTACGAGGGACCCGGGGAGCTGTTTTTT. As protein: CASSYEGPGELFF.

This chain joins TRBV19 and TRBJ2-5; D possibly matches TRBD1 or TRBD2 (5 bases each). The CDR3 sequence is 15 residues long. The germline CDR1 and CDR2 sequences are LNHDA and SQIVND (reference sequence). The V and J ends lost 4 bases and 1 base respectively, with 13 bases between them. This CDR3 reads CASSRTRDGQETQYF. The DNA of the CDR3 is TGTGCCAGTAGTAGAACCCGGGACGGCCAAGAGACCCAGTACTTC.

This clonotype was observed many times. The genes are TRBV11-2 and TRBJ1-6; D call uncertain. Germline CDR1 is SGHAT and CDR2 is FQNNGV. The CDR3 has 15 residues. The V end lost 0 bases, the J end lost 7 bases, and 10 bases lay between the germline ends. The DNA of the CDR3 is TGTGCCAGCAGCTTAGATGGGAGGAGGAATTCACCCCTCCACTTT. It encodes CASSLDGRRNSPLHF. Together with reference TRBV11-2 and TRBJ1-6, the CDR3 gives the full variable domain: EAGVAQSPRYKIIEKRQSVAFWCNPISGHATLYWYQQILGQGPKLLIQFQNNGVVDDSQLPKDRFSAERLKGVDSTLKIQPAKLEDSAVYLCASSLDGRRNSPLHFGNGTRLTVT.

The sample holds many counts of this clonotype. The J gene is TRBJ2-2, the V gene TRBV18; D remains ambiguous. V was pared by 4 bases and J by 5 bases, with 5 bases between. Germline-derived CDR1 and CDR2 are KGHSH and LQKENI. The CDR3 contains 12 residues. The CDR3 DNA reads TGTGCCAGCTCACAACAGACCGGGGAGCTGTTTTTT. As protein: CASSQQTGELFF.

This clonotype was seen at least ten times. This chain joins TRBV30 and TRBJ1-5, with no clear D. The germline gives CDR1 GTSNPN, CDR2 SVGIG (reference sequence). The CDR3 covers 15 residues. The germline V and J ends were trimmed by 0 bases and 7 bases, with 16 bases remaining between them. CDR3 residues: CAWSVSLSSRQPQHF. The CDR3 DNA follows: TGTGCCTGGAGTGTATCCCTCAGCAGTCGACAGCCCCAGCATTTT.

The chain joins TRBV7-8 to TRBJ2-2, with D perhaps given as TRBD1 or TRBD2 (5 bases each). This CDR3 has 14 amino acids. CDR1 SGHVS and CDR2 FQNEAQ come from the germline V gene. With 4 bases removed from V and 1 base from J, the gap between germline ends came to 7 bases. The CDR3 spells CASSSGRNTGELFF. For the CDR3, the DNA is TGTGCCAGCAGCTCGGGGCGGAACACCGGGGAGCTGTTTTTT. The whole variable domain, filled in from reference TRBV7-8 and TRBJ2-2, reads GAGVSQSPRYKVAKRGQDVALRCDPISGHVSLFWYQQALGQGPEFLTYFQNEAQLDKSGLPSDRFFAERPEGSVSTLKIQRTQQEDSAVYLCASSSGRNTGELFFGEGSRLTVL.

This clonotype was counted ten times or more. The rearrangement links TRBV18 to TRBJ2-5; 8 bases match TRBD2. The germline gives CDR1 KGHSH, CDR2 LQKENI. Trimming took 3 bases from V and 2 from J; bases not matched to a gene: 5. The CDR3 extends over 15 amino acids. The CDR3 DNA reads as TGTGCCAGCTCACCCTTAGCGGGACTGCAAGAGACCCAGTACTTC. The encoded protein is CASSPLAGLQETQYF.

The chain has TRBV7-9 and TRBJ2-7; TRBD1 agrees at 7 bases. This CDR3 spans 13 amino acids. Per germline, CDR1 SEHNR and CDR2 FQNEAQ (reference sequence). The V and J ends lost 4 bases and 12 bases, in that order; junction bases with no gene match: 12. The CDR3 DNA follows: TGTGCCAGCAGCTACTCATTGACAGGGTCGATGTACTTC. The encoded protein is CASSYSLTGSMYF.

There are a few counts of this clonotype. The chain joins TRBV4-3 to TRBJ2-7; D is undetermined. Trimming cost V 1 base and J 3 bases, with 7 bases left between them. Germline CDR1 LGHNA, CDR2 YSLEER. The CDR3 sequence is 13 residues long. Written as DNA, the CDR3 is TGCGCCAGCAGCCAAGTGATCAGCTACGAGCAGTACTTC. This encodes CASSQVISYEQYF.